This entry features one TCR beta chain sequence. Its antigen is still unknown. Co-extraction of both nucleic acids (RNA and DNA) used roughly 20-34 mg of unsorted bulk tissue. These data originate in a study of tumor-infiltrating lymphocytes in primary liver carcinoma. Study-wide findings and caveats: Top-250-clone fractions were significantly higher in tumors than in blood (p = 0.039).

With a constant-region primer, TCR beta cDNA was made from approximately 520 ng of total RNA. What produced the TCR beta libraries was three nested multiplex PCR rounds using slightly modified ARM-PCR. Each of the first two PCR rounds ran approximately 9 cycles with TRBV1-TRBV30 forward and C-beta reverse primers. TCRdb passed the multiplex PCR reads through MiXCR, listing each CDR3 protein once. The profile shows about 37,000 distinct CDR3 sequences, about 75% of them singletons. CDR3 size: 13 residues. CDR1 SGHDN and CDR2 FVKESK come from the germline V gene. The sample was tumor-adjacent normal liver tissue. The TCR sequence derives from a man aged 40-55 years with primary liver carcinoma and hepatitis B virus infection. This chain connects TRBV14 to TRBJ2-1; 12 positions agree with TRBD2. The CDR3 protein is CVSSQLAGGEQFF. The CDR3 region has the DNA TGTGTCAGTAGCCAACTAGCGGGAGGAGAGCAGTTCTTC.